The sequence of this T cell receptor beta chain was determined in a study of blood T cells in healthy people across ages (dated by TCRdb to the mid-2010s). Background for the entire study: In model experiments, roughly one uniquely barcoded TCR beta cDNA molecule per two T cells was captured by template switching. Using deep sequencing normalized with unique cDNA molecular identifiers, the study measured how TCR beta repertoire diversity changes with age. Using the same blood draw, the study looked at two additional independent replicas of 1 million unique cDNA reads for two donors, one aged 18 to 30 and the other aged 80 or older. The donors were split into four age groups: young (average about 15 years), middle-aged (around 37), aged (approximately 60) and long-lived (roughly 80). Donors of different ages were randomly distributed across sequencing lanes to avoid experimental bias.

Notes on this clonotype: The clone's antigen remains unknown. One base away there is no much larger clone; base qualities are not given.

Study-level results and caveats: Total diversity estimates from one million sequenced T cells were considered lower bounds and underestimates. Because profiling used bulk unsorted PBMCs, naive and antigen-experienced compartments could not be compared conclusively. There was a strong correlation between observed TCR beta diversity and the percentage of naive T cells measured by flow cytometry. Because donor CMV infection status was unknown, age-related changes in expanded clonotypes were potentially confounded. Observed TCR beta diversity per million T cells fell roughly linearly with age, and a significant reduction was already apparent by age roughly 40. The long-lived group showed more naive CD4+ T cells, fewer expanded clones and increased TCR diversity than the aged group, suggesting age selection.

The roughly 39 donors, aged roughly 6 to 95 years, were systemically healthy Caucasian individuals from Russia. Each donor gave ten milliliters of peripheral blood, drawn into EDTA-treated Vacutainer tubes. PBMCs were isolated by Ficoll-Paque density-gradient centrifugation, with at least 6 million obtained per sample. Trizol reagent was used to extract total RNA from the PBMCs, yielding at least 6 micrograms per sample. For every donor, flow cytometry on a PBMC aliquot measured the percentage of naive CD45RAhigh/CD27high T cells. V is pared back by 0 bases and J by 10 bases, with 13 bases lying between the germline termini. The CDR3 sequence holds 15 residues, the cysteine and phenylalanine included. Only the CDR3 portion is preserved as DNA: 45 bases, with reading frame beginning at the first base. CDR1 SGHDN and CDR2 FVKESK are derived from the germline V gene. Libraries were prepared through 5' RACE. Sequenced on an Illumina HiSeq 2500. The second PCR ran for about 6 to 12 cycles and used a J-beta primer mix along with a sample-barcoded 5' primer. Each TCR beta cDNA molecule received a unique molecular identifier from a template-switch 5' adaptor carrying 12 random nucleotides. Each sample yielded at least 3 million CDR3-containing paired-end reads. First-strand cDNA was synthesized from all RNA with the Mint cDNA synthesis kit, primed by a TRBC-specific oligonucleotide. After uracil-DNA glycosylase treatment, a first 18-cycle PCR used universal primers M1SS and BC2_uni_R on all cDNA. The study's own analysis went as follows. Normalization of each sample was performed by random selection of 1 million high-quality reads, each carrying a distinct molecular identifier. Reads with shared molecular identifiers were discarded instead of being binned into consensus sequences. MiTCR, set to a Q25 quality threshold and the strictest error-elimination algorithm, was used for CDR3 identification, clonotype clustering and error correction. A nonparametric unseen species model with Euler transformation was used to estimate lower-bound total TCR beta diversity. TCRdb's own reprocessing of the public reads used fastp at Q25 and MiXCR and kept productive beta chains. For every CDR3 protein sequence, its rows merge into one entry that carries the most common genes and DNA. TCRdb's processing, not the study's, gives the V and J calls here. Present in this sample are 800,000 to 900,000 distinct CDR3 sequences, about 62% of which were seen just once. The ten biggest clones cover about a quarter of the sample.

This receptor chain uses TRBV14 and TRBJ1-6, with the identity of the D gene unclear. The sequence derives from a man aged 25-45 years in good health. Source material: blood. The CDR3 region reads CASSQDGIVLSPLHF. The DNA sequence reads TGTGCCAGCAGCCAAGATGGTATCGTACTCTCACCCCTCCACTTT.